There are a few counts of the clone carrying this TCR beta chain. Its matching antigen is unknown. All the people who gave samples were healthy bone marrow donors. This entry is derived from a study of cytomegalovirus exposure and HLA in healthy donors. CDR3 length: 13 amino acids. The germline gives CDR1 SNHLY, CDR2 FYNNEI. V lost 7 bases and J lost 8, with 14 bases in between. Study-wide results and limits: Most subjects' HLA-A and HLA-B alleles were reportedly predicted from TCR beta sequences.

The PCR employed 60 Vbeta primers together with 13 Jbeta primers. The method was immunoSEQ multiplex PCR; TCRdb's version includes in-frame clones alone and lacks a portion of them. The sample shows roughly 67,000 clones, around 78% of them seen only once. V usage is TRBV2 and J usage is TRBJ1-4, with a possible D match to TRBD1 (5 bases). The sequence was obtained from a man aged 35-49 years in good health and CMV-seronegative. The sequenced sample consisted of PBMCs. CDR3 region: CASKGAVREKLFF. CDR3 bases: TGTGCCAGCAAAGGGGCCGTGCGAGAAAAACTGTTTTTT.